This TCR beta chain was documented in a study of cytomegalovirus exposure and HLA in healthy donors. Turning to this clone: Its antigen is unidentified. A read error may account for a junction end that differs from germline.

CDR1 and CDR2 from the germline V gene are SGHNT and YYREEE (reference sequence). The CDR3 has 15 residues. Whole-study findings and limits: Associated with HLA alleles at 0.05 false discovery rate in a later analysis were over 15,000 TCR beta sequences. Across all donors, roughly uniform sequencing depth was an assumption of the presence/absence analyses. While the bulk of TCR sequences proved rare, some public TCRs turned up in many donors. TCR association rates varied by HLA locus in a later analysis, with DRB1 highest and HLA-C lowest.

PCR used 60 Vbeta primers and 13 Jbeta primers. Assay: immunoSEQ multiplex PCR; the TCRdb copy retains only in-frame clones and omits some. This sample has over 70,000 clones, with 65% to 85% found just once. The source material was PBMCs. The rearrangement uses TRBV5-4 and TRBJ2-3, with 13 bases aligning to TRBD2. The receptor comes from a man between 18 and 35 years old in good health and CMV-seronegative. The DNA of the CDR3 is TGTGCCAGCAGCTTTCGGACTAGCGGGGGCCACCCCGTGAATTTT. Its translation is CASSFRTSGGHPVNF.